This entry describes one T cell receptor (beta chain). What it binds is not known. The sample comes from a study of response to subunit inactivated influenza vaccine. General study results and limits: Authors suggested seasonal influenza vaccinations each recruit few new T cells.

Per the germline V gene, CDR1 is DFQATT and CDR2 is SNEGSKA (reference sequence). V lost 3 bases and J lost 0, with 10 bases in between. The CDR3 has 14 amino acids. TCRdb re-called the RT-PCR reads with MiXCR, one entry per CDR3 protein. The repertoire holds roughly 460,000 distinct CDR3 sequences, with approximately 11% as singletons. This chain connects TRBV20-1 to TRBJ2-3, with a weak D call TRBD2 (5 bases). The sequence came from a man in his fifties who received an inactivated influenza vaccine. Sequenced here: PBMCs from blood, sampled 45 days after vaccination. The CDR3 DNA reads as TGCAGTGCTAGGAAGCGGCTTAGCACAGATACGCAGTATTTT. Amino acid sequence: CSARKRLSTDTQYF.